This T cell receptor beta chain was documented in a study of blood T cell repertoires in COVID-19. As for the study in general: COVID-19 samples collected from the United States, Italy and Spain covered acute and convalescent phases. In each case, the material was cDNA or gDNA derived from T cells, B-cell-depleted T cells, or PBMCs.

The V end was cut by 5 bases, the J end by 1 base, with 9 bases between. The CDR3 has 14 residues. Germline CDR1 is SGHRS and CDR2 is YFSETQ. In the original analysis: For nucleated cells, counts were estimated from reference gene primer amplification. The protocol was immunoSEQ multiplex PCR, while the TCRdb copy is restricted to in-frame clones and leaves out a portion. V, J and clone size were drawn from that table, and D and trimming were deduced from the DNA. The data show approximately 70,000 clones, more than 80% seen once. The receptor's source is a woman older than 75 with active COVID-19. Sequencing used peripheral blood. V usage is TRBV5-1 and J usage is TRBJ2-2, with D tentatively TRBD2 (6 bases). CDR3 region: CASSRDLNTGELFF. In DNA, the CDR3 is TGCGCCAGCAGTCGGGACTTGAACACCGGGGAGCTGTTTTTT. Drawing the rest from reference TRBV5-1 and TRBJ2-2, the complete variable domain is KAGVTQTPRYLIKTRGQQVTLSCSPISGHRSVSWYQQTPGQGLQFLFEYFSETQRNKGNFPGRFSGRQFSNSRSEMNVSTLELGDSALYLCASSRDLNTGELFFGEGSRLTVL.